A selection of T cell receptor beta chains follows, all from one sample in a study of T cells in Graves' hyperthyroidism and ophthalmopathy. MiXCR, applied by TCRdb to the multiplex PCR reads, yields one record per CDR3 protein. This table has 400,000 to 500,000 distinct CDR3 sequences, under 15% appearing once. Sequenced: blood. The receptors derive from a woman between 18 and 29 years old with Graves' hyperthyroidism. CDR3s include the opening cysteine and the closing phenylalanine or tryptophan. The D gene is left open where the match is weak. Expanded clones get a size class; other rows say once, few or many, or leave the size out.

TRBV24-1,TRBJ1-5,many,TRBD1,TGTGCCACCAGTGGTCAACAGGGGTATCAGCCCCAGCATTTT,CATSGQQGYQPQHF
TRBV29-1,TRBJ2-1,NA,NA,TGCAGCGTTGAACAAGGGAAGTCCTACAATGAGCAGTTCTTC,CSVEQGKSYNEQFF
TRBV30,TRBJ1-1,many,NA,TGTGCCTGGAGGCGGGGACCGAACACTGAAGCTTTCTTT,CAWRRGPNTEAFF
TRBV15,TRBJ1-2,many,NA,TGTGCCACCAGCAGAGATAACTATGGCTACACCTTC,CATSRDNYGYTF
TRBV9,TRBJ1-1,many,TRBD1,TGTGCCAGCAGCACCCCCGGGACAGCAGATAGCACTGAAGCTTTCTTT,CASSTPGTADSTEAFF
TRBV12-3/TRBV12-4,TRBJ2-3,many,TRBD1,TGTGCCAGCAAAAAACAGGGGGTTAGCACAGATACGCAGTATTTT,CASKKQGVSTDTQYF
TRBV6-5,TRBJ1-6,once,NA,TGTGCCAGCACTTTGACAGAGTTTTCGGATTCACCCCTCCACTTT,CASTLTEFSDSPLHF
TRBV12-3/TRBV12-4,TRBJ1-2,many,TRBD1,TGTGCCAGCAGTACAAGGACAGGGGGCTATGGCTACACCTTC,CASSTRTGGYGYTF
TRBV10-3,TRBJ2-7,many,NA,TGTGCCATCAGTGAAGGAACAGAACCATACGAGCAGTACTTC,CAISEGTEPYEQYF
TRBV28,TRBJ2-7,many,TRBD1,TGTGCCAGCAGTTTCTCCGGGACAGGAAAAGGGACCTACGAGCAGTACTTC,CASSFSGTGKGTYEQYF
TRBV19,TRBJ1-3,many,NA,TGTGCCAGTAGTGGAGGAAACACCATATATTTT,CASSGGNTIYF
TRBV20-1,TRBJ2-2,few,NA,TGCAGTGTTAAGCTGAGGGGATCACCCGGGGAGCTGTTTTTT,CSVKLRGSPGELFF
TRBV5-1,TRBJ2-1,many,NA,TGCGCCAGCAGCTTGGTCGATCCGGCTTACCTTATCAATGAGCAGTTCTTC,CASSLVDPAYLINEQFF
TRBV7-8,TRBJ2-3,many,NA,TGTGCCAGCAGAACCTCTCGGGGCACAGATACGCAGTATTTT,CASRTSRGTDTQYF
TRBV19,TRBJ1-5,many,NA,TGTGCCAGTAGGGGGGGGCGGGGGATATTTAATCAGCCCCAGCATTTT,CASRGGRGIFNQPQHF
TRBV19,TRBJ1-4,NA,TRBD1,TGTGCCACTAGGACAGGGGAAAAACTGTTTTTT,CATRTGEKLFF
TRBV6-5,TRBJ2-7,few,NA,TGTGCCAGCAGTTACAACAGGGCCTTCAGCGAGCAGTACTTC,CASSYNRAFSEQYF
TRBV7-9,TRBJ2-5,many,TRBD1,TGTGCCAGCAGCACGGGACAGGGCCGAGAGACCCAGTACTTC,CASSTGQGRETQYF
TRBV20-1,TRBJ2-3,many,TRBD2,TGCAGTGCTTCCGACGGGACTAGCGGGCCTGGGAGCACAGATACGCAGTATTTT,CSASDGTSGPGSTDTQYF
TRBV24-1,TRBJ2-2,NA,NA,TGTGCCACCAGTGAGCAGGGTTCCGGGGAGCTGTTTTTT,CATSEQGSGELFF
TRBV30,TRBJ1-1,many,TRBD1,TGTGCCTGGAGCCGAGGGACAGGAAGAGACACTGAAGCTTTCTTT,CAWSRGTGRDTEAFF
TRBV11-2,TRBJ2-1,many,NA,TGTGCCAGCAGCTTAGAACAGGACTACAATGAGCAGTTCTTC,CASSLEQDYNEQFF
TRBV12-3/TRBV12-4,TRBJ2-2,many,NA,TGTGCCAGCAGCCCCGGACAGTCCACCGGGGAGCTGTTTTTT,CASSPGQSTGELFF
TRBV4-1,TRBJ1-1,NA,NA,TGCGCCAGCAGCCAAGATTCGGAGACACTCTTTGAAGCTTTCTTT,CASSQDSETLFEAFF
TRBV20-1,TRBJ2-1,NA,NA,TGCAGTGCTAGCCTCTCCCGGAGCAATGAGCAGTTCTTC,CSASLSRSNEQFF
TRBV28,TRBJ2-4,many,TRBD2,TGTGCCAGCAGTTCCCGTCGCGGGAGAAACATTCAGTACTTC,CASSSRRGRNIQYF
TRBV7-9,TRBJ2-2,many,NA,TGTGCCAGCAGCGCGGTGTTTGGGGAGCTGTTTTTT,CASSAVFGELFF
TRBV5-1,TRBJ1-2,many,NA,TGCGCCAGCAGCTTGGGGCGGAATTCTAACTATGGCTACACCTTC,CASSLGRNSNYGYTF
TRBV12-3/TRBV12-4,TRBJ1-2,many,NA,TGTGCCAGCAGTACCCTCTATGGCTACACCTTC,CASSTLYGYTF
TRBV27,TRBJ1-1,NA,TRBD1,TGTGCCAGCAGTCTAAAAGGTACGGGACAGGGGAGCACTGAAGCTTTCTTT,CASSLKGTGQGSTEAFF
TRBV24-1,TRBJ2-1,many,NA,TGTGCCACCAGTGATGGGGACACCAAAGAGCAGTTCTTC,CATSDGDTKEQFF
TRBV6-1,TRBJ1-1,many,NA,TGTGCCAGCAGTCTCAGGGTAACTGAAGCTTTCTTT,CASSLRVTEAFF
TRBV24-1,TRBJ1-2,NA,NA,TGTGCCACCAGTGATGGGGGGGTATGGGATGTGTATGGCTACACCTTC,CATSDGGVWDVYGYTF
TRBV29-1,TRBJ2-5,NA,TRBD2,TGCAGCGGGCGGGGACTAGCGGGGATTCAAGAGACCCAGTACTTC,CSGRGLAGIQETQYF
TRBV28,TRBJ1-1,many,NA,TGTGCCAGCAACTTCCTCAGCCGGGGCACTGAAGCTTTCTTT,CASNFLSRGTEAFF
TRBV7-8,TRBJ2-1,many,TRBD2,TGTGCCAGCAGCTCCGGACTGACCGGGACTAGCGGGAGGAACCCCAATGAGCAGTTCTTC,CASSSGLTGTSGRNPNEQFF
TRBV5-1,TRBJ2-5,few,TRBD2,TGCGCCAGCAGCAATAGCGGGTTTCAAGAGACCCAGTACTTC,CASSNSGFQETQYF
TRBV27,TRBJ1-2,many,NA,TGTGCCAGCACCGCCCGGCGGGACCATAACTATGGCTACACCTTC,CASTARRDHNYGYTF
TRBV7-3,TRBJ2-2,NA,TRBD1,TGTGCCAGCAGCCCAGGTCCCAGGGGGCGCGGAGACACCGGGGAGCTGTTTTTT,CASSPGPRGRGDTGELFF
TRBV19,TRBJ1-1,NA,NA,TGTGCCAGTGTCGAGGGGAACCCTGAAGCTTTCTTT,CASVEGNPEAFF
TRBV19,TRBJ2-5,many,TRBD1,TGTGCCAGTAGTATAGCGGAGGGACAGGGCGGCTTCCAAGAGACCCAGTACTTC,CASSIAEGQGGFQETQYF
TRBV7-3,TRBJ2-6,many,NA,TGTGCCAGCAGCGAACCTGGGGCCAACGTCCTGACTTTC,CASSEPGANVLTF
TRBV27,TRBJ1-2,NA,NA,TGTGCCAGCAGTTTAAGCTACTTCGGAAATGGCTACACCTTC,CASSLSYFGNGYTF